What follows are 11 T cell receptor beta chains derived from one specimen sequenced in a study of CD8 T cells in ankylosing spondylitis. General observations from the study: Blood from ankylosing spondylitis patients appeared to carry a characteristic roughly eight-variant TCR beta motif.

For these receptors, no antigen is known. TCRdb passed the 5' RACE reads through MiXCR, listing each CDR3 protein once. The sample includes 250,000 to 350,000 distinct CDR3 sequences, roughly 8% of them seen just once. Material: blood, either unsorted or a sorted T cell fraction (not recorded which). These receptors came from a male donor with ankylosing spondylitis.

This clonotype has only a few counts. The CDR3 DNA follows: TGTGCCATCACCCAAGAAGGTAGGGGCTCCTACAATGAGCAGTTCTTC. Protein: CAITQEGRGSYNEQFF. The gene calls are TRBV10-3 and TRBJ2-1; TRBD1 might be the D (5 bases). Trimming cost V 7 bases and J 0 bases, with 16 bases left between them. Per the germline V gene, CDR1 is ENHRY and CDR2 is SYGVKD. This CDR3 spans 16 amino acids.

The J gene is TRBJ1-5, the V gene TRBV9, with 7 nucleotides matching TRBD1. The J segment lost 6 bases and the V segment lost 0 bases, leaving 3 bases of the junction unmatched. CDR3 length equals 14 residues. CDR1 is SGDLS, CDR2 YYNGEE, per germline. In DNA, the CDR3 is TGTGCCAGCAGCGTAGAGGGGGCGGGTCAGCCCCAGCATTTT. It encodes CASSVEGAGQPQHF.

The table lists this clonotype with many counts. The chain carries TRBV7-3 and TRBJ2-1, with D perhaps matching TRBD2 (6 bases). Between the trimmed V and J ends, which lost 3 bases and 7 bases, there was a span of 10 bases. The germline V gene encodes CDR1 SGHTA and CDR2 FQGTGA. The CDR3 sequence is 13 residues long. The CDR3 is CASSFGRINEQFF. CDR3 bases: TGTGCCAGCAGCTTCGGGAGAATAAATGAGCAGTTCTTC.

J is TRBJ2-1 and V is TRBV6-5; 11 positions agree with TRBD2. The CDR3 length is 16 residues. CDR1 and CDR2 (germline): MNHEY, SVGAGI. V shed 2 bases, J shed 7 bases, and the junction held 7 bases outside the gene matches. CDR3 sequence: CASSYTGTSGGNEQFF. Written as DNA, the CDR3 is TGTGCCAGCAGTTACACCGGGACTAGCGGTGGTAATGAGCAGTTCTTC.

The table lists this clonotype with many counts. The chain is built from TRBV10-3 and TRBJ2-7; the D call may be TRBD1 or TRBD2 (5 bases each). V was clipped by 4 bases and J by 0 bases, with 13 bases between them. CDR1 is ENHRY, CDR2 SYGVKD, per germline. The CDR3 consists of 15 residues. CDR3 DNA: TGTGCCATCAGTGCTAGTAGAGGGGACTCCTACGAGCAGTACTTC. Translating it yields CAISASRGDSYEQYF.

This clonotype was observed at least ten times. CDR3 sequence: CSAGPGTDTQYF. Here the CDR3 DNA reads TGCAGTGCTGGCCCGGGAACAGATACGCAGTATTTT. The chain recombines TRBV20-1 with TRBJ2-3; tentatively, D is TRBD2 (5 bases). The V end lost 5 bases, the J end lost 3 bases, and 9 bases lay between the germline ends. In germline, CDR1 is DFQATT, CDR2 SNEGSKA (reference sequence). The CDR3 sequence is 12 residues long.

V usage is TRBV7-9 and J usage is TRBJ1-2; D is unresolved. The germline V and J ends were trimmed by 1 base and 7 bases, with 10 bases remaining between them. The CDR3 consists of 13 residues. The V gene's germline CDR1 is SEHNR and CDR2 FQNEAQ (reference sequence). CDR3 sequence (DNA): TGTGCCAGCAGCTTAGGGGCCGGGTCTGGCTACACCTTC. Protein: CASSLGAGSGYTF.

The chain recombines TRBV20-1 with TRBJ2-7, with a weak D call TRBD2 (5 bases). From germline, CDR1 is DFQATT and CDR2 SNEGSKA (reference sequence). V lost 6 bases, J lost 2 bases, and 20 bases lay in between. This CDR3 spans 15 amino acids. CDR3 nucleotides: TGCAGTGCCAGACCTGGGAGTGGGCAAACCTACGAGCAGTACTTC. Translation gives CSARPGSGQTYEQYF.

This clonotype was counted between two and nine times. The chain has TRBV20-1 and TRBJ2-5, with D unresolved. Germline V gene lookup returns CDR1 DFQATT and CDR2 SNEGSKA (reference sequence). The ends were cut back, 6 bases at V and 5 bases at J, with 19 bases in the middle. This CDR3 comprises 14 residues. Written as DNA, the CDR3 is TGCAGTGCGCCGGACCCCCCGTCGACGGAGACCCAGTACTTC. Protein: CSAPDPPSTETQYF.

This clonotype has just a few counts. The V and J genes are TRBV5-1 and TRBJ2-7; D possibly uses TRBD1 or TRBD2 (5 bases each). The CDR3 has 15 amino acids. The germline V gene encodes CDR1 SGHRS and CDR2 YFSETQ. Deletions cut 0 bases from V and 6 bases from J, with 16 bases between. The CDR3 sequence: CASSLERGPGGEQYF. The CDR3 bases are TGCGCCAGCAGCTTGGAGAGGGGCCCTGGCGGCGAGCAGTACTTC.

This clonotype has a count of ten or more. The chain employs TRBV29-1 and TRBJ1-2, with 11 bases lining up with TRBD1. The germline V gene has CDR1 SQVTM and CDR2 ANQGSEA. The ends lost 2 bases at V and 4 bases at J; junction bases unmatched: 6. This CDR3 is built from 15 residues. The CDR3: CSVEMRTGGGYGYTF. The CDR3 nucleotides are TGCAGCGTTGAAATGCGGACAGGGGGCGGCTATGGCTACACCTTC.